The entry below describes one T cell receptor beta chain. The antigen remains unidentified. This was a deep-level run. Sequencing was performed with immunoSEQ multiplex PCR; in TCRdb, only in-frame clones are kept and a portion is missing. The sample includes under 2,000,000 clones, roughly 94% of them seen just once. The V end lost 1 base, the J end lost 5 bases, and 11 bases lay between the germline ends. Germline CDR1 is MGHDK and CDR2 is SYGVNS. CDR3 length: 14 amino acids. This record comes from a study of shared clonotypes between healthy human individuals. Study details: Samples came from a couple of female and three male donors aged 18 to 49. Per donor, CD8 memory used one plate, CD8 naive used two, CD4 memory used three and CD4 naive used three.

Broader study findings: In a handful of donors, about 5% of naive CD4 clonotypes appeared in common.

It was CD45RO-negative cells, positively selected for CCR7, that made up naive CD8 cells, with terminally differentiated effector memory CD45RA+ cells excluded. J is TRBJ2-5 and V is TRBV25-1; D might be TRBD1 (5 bases). This TCR came from a man younger than 35 in good health. The material sequenced was naive CD8+ T cells sorted from blood. The CDR3 loop reads CASSELWGVETQYF. In DNA, the CDR3 is TGTGCCAGCAGTGAATTGTGGGGCGTGGAGACCCAGTACTTC.